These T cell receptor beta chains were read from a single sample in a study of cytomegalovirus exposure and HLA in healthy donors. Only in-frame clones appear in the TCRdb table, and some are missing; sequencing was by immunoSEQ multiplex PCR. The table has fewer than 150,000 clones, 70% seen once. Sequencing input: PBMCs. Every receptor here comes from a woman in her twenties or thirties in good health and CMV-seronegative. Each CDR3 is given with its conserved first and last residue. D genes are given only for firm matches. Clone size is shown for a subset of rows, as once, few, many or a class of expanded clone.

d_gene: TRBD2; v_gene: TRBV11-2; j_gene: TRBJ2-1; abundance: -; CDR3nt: TGTGCCAGCAACCGACTAGCGGGAGCGAACGAGCAGTTCTTC; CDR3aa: CASNRLAGANEQFF
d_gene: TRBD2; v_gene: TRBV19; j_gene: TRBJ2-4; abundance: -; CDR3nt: TGTGCCAGTCGGGGGGGGTTCAGCACTCAGTACTTC; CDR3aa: CASRGGFSTQYF
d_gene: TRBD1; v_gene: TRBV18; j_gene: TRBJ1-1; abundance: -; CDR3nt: TGTGCCAGCTCACCACCGACAGGGAGCCCTGAAGCTTTCTTT; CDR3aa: CASSPPTGSPEAFF
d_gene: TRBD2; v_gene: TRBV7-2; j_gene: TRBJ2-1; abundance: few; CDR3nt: TGTGCCAGCAGCTTGCGCAAAGCGGGAGAGCAGTTCTTC; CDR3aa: CASSLRKAGEQFF
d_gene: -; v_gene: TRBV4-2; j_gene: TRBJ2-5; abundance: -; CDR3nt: TGTGCCAGCAGCCAAGCACGAGCGCAAGAGACCCAGTACTTC; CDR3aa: CASSQARAQETQYF
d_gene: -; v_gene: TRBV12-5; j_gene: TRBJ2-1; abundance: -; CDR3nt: TGTGCTAGTGGACCCTCCGCTACAGGGTTAGAGCAGTTCTTC; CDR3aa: CASGPSATGLEQFF
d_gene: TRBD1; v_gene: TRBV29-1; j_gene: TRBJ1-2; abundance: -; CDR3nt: TGCAGCGTGAGGACAGGGAACGGCTACACCTTC; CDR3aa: CSVRTGNGYTF
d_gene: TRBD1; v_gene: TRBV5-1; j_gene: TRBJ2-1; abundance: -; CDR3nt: TGCGCCAGCAGCCCGGGGACAGGGGGGTCCTACAATGGGCAGTTCTTC; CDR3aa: CASSPGTGGSYNGQFF
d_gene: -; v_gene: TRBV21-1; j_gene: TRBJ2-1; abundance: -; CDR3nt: TGTGCCCCCTCCGGGAGGGCGGGTGAGCAGTTCTTC; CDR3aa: CAPSGRAGEQFF
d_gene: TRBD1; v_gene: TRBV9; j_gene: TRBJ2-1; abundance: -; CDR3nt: TGTGCCAGCAGCGTGGGGGATGTTAGGGGGCGCGGGAATGAGCAGTTCTTC; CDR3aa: CASSVGDVRGRGNEQFF
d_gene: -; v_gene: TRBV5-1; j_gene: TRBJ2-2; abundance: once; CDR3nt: TGCGCCAGCAGCTCGGACTTTTCGAACACCGGGGAGCTGTTTTTT; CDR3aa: CASSSDFSNTGELFF
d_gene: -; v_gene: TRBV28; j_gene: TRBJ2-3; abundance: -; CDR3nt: TGTGCCAGCAGTGGGGCAGGAGGGGCAGATACGCAGTATTTT; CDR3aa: CASSGAGGADTQYF
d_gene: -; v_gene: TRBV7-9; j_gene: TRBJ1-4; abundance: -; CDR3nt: TGTTCCAGCAGTCTTCCACCCCAGAGGGCAACTAATGAAAAACTGTTTTTT; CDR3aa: CSSSLPPQRATNEKLFF
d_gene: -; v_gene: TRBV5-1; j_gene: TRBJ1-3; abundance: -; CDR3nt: TGCGCCAGCAGCTTAGGGCAGGGCCTCAGCTCTGGAAACACCATATATTTT; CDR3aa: CASSLGQGLSSGNTIYF
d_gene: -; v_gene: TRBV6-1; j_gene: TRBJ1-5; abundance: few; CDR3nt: TGTGCCAGCAGTGATAGTAGAGCACTGAAGCATTTT; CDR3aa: CASSDSRALKHF
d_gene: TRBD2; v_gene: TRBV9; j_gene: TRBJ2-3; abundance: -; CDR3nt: TGTGCCAGCAGCGCAACCCCGGGACTAGCAGCTAGCACAGATACGCAGTATTTT; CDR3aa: CASSATPGLAASTDTQYF
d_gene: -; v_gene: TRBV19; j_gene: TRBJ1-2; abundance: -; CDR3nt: TGTGCCAGTAGCCCTTCGATCCGGGATGTGGGCTACACCTTC; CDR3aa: CASSPSIRDVGYTF
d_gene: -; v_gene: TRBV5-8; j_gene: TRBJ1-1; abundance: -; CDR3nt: TGTGCCAGCAGCCCGGGGGTGTTGAACACTGAAGCTTTCTTT; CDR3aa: CASSPGVLNTEAFF
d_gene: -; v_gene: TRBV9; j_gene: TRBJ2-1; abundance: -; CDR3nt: TGTGCCAGCAGCGAGTCCCCCTTTAGCGGAAGGGTGTCCTACAATGAGCAGTTCTTC; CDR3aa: CASSESPFSGRVSYNEQFF
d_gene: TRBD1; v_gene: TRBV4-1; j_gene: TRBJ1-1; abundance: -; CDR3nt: TGCGCCAGCAGCCAGGGCCGGGACAGGGGTTGTGAAGCTTTCTTT; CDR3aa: CASSQGRDRGCEAFF
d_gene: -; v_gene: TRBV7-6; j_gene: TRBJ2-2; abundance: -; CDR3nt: TGTGCCAGCAGCTTAATGGGGCAGGGCGGGGAGCTGTTTTTT; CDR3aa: CASSLMGQGGELFF
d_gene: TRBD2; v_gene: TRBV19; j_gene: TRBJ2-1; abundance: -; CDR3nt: TGTGCCAGTAGTATAGGCGGGAGCCCCCCCTACAATGAGCAGTTCTTC; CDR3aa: CASSIGGSPPYNEQFF
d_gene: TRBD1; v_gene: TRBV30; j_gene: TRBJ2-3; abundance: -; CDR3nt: TGTGCCTGGAGTGTCTTTAGTAACAGGGGCGATACGCAGTATTTT; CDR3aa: CAWSVFSNRGDTQYF
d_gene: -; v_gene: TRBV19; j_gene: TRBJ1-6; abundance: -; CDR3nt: TGTGCCAGTAGAATACAGTACCGCTCCTATAATTCACCCCTCCACTTT; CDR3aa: CASRIQYRSYNSPLHF
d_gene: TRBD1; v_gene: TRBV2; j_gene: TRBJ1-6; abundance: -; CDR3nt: TGTGCCAGCAGTGAGGAGAGGGGGCTCTCACCCCTCCACTTT; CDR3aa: CASSEERGLSPLHF
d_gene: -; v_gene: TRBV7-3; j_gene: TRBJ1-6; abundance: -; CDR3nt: TGTGCCAGCAGCTACGGTGGGGGGAATAATTCACCCCTCCACTTT; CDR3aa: CASSYGGGNNSPLHF
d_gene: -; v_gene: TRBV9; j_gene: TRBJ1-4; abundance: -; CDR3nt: TGTGCCAGCAGCGTAGGAATGACAGCAACTAATGAAAAACTGTTTTTT; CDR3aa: CASSVGMTATNEKLFF
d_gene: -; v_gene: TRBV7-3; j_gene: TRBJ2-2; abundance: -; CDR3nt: TGTGCCAGCAGCAAACAGGGATTGGACACCGGGGAGCTGTTTTTT; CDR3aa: CASSKQGLDTGELFF
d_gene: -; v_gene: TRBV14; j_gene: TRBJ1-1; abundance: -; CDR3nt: TGTGCCAGCAGCCAATCAGCGAGTGGCACTGAAGCTTTCTTT; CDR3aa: CASSQSASGTEAFF
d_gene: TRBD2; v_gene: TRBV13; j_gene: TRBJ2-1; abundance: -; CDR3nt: TGTGCCAGCACCTACGGGACTATTTTTGGGGGAGGGTGGAATGAGCAGTTCTTC; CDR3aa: CASTYGTIFGGGWNEQFF
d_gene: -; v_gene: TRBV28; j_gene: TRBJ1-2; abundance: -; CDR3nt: TGTGCCAGCAGTCCTCGGACAATTGGCTACACCTTC; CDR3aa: CASSPRTIGYTF
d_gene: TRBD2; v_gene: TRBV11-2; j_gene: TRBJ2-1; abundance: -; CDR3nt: TGTGCCAGCAGCCCTGTGGCGGGAGGGGTTAATGAGCAGTTCTTC; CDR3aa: CASSPVAGGVNEQFF
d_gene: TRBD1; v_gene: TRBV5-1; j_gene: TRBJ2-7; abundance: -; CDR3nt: TGCGCCAGCAGCCAATGGGACAGGGGGCGCGAGCAGTACTTC; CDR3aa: CASSQWDRGREQYF
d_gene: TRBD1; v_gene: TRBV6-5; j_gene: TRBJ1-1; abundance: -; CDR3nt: TGTGCCAGCAGTTACGGGACAGGGGGAGATACTGAAGCTTTCTTT; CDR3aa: CASSYGTGGDTEAFF
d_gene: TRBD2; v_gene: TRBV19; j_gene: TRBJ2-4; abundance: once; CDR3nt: TGTGCCAGTAGTGTGGGACTAGCTCGAGGGGCTTTTGAAAACATTCAGTACTTC; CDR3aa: CASSVGLARGAFENIQYF
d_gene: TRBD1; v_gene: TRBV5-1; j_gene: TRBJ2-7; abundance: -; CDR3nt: TGCGCCAGCAGCCCGGGACAGCGCCTCTACGAGCAGTACTTC; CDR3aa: CASSPGQRLYEQYF
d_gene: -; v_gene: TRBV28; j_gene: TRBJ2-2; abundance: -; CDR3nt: TGTGCCGGTCAGGGAAACACCGGGGAGCTGTTTTTT; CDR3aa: CAGQGNTGELFF
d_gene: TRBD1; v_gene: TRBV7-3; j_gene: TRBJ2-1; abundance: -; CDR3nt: TGTGCCAGCAGCCCGAGGGACAGAAAAAATGAGCAGTTCTTC; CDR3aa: CASSPRDRKNEQFF
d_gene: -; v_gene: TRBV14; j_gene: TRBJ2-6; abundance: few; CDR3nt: TGTGCCAGCTGCGTCTCTGGGGCCAACGTCCTGACTTTC; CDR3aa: CASCVSGANVLTF